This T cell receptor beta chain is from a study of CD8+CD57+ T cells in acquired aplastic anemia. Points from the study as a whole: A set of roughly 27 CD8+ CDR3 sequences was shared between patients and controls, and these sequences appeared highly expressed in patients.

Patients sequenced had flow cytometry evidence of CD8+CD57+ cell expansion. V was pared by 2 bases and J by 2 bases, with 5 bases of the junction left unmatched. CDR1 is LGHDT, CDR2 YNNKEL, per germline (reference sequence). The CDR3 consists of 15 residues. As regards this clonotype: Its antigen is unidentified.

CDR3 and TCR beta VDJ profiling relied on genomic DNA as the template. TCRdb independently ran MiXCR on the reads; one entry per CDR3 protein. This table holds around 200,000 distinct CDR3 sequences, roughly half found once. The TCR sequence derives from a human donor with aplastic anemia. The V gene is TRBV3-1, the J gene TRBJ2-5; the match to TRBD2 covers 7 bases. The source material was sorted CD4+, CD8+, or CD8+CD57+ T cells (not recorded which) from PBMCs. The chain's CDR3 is CASSQLTSAQETQYF. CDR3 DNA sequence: TGTGCCAGCAGCCAACTTACTAGCGCTCAAGAGACCCAGTACTTC.